The following is a T cell receptor beta chain sequence with its context. As yet, its antigen is unknown. The sample is drawn from a study of CD4 T cells in relation to SARS-CoV-2 and coronaviruses. Study information: ViraFEST: roughly ten-day antigen culture of PBMCs, then TCR beta CDR3 sequencing. The negative reference was HIV-1 Nef peptide pool or peptide-free culture.

Unexposed donor CD4+ T cells date from 2011-2018, before the COVID-19 pandemic. After around nine days of culture, CD4+ T cells were isolated. General study findings and limits: The cross-reactivity analysis covered only spike protein, not other viral proteins.

Produced via immunoSEQ multiplex PCR; TCRdb's table is partial and in-frame only. The sample records roughly 16,000 clones, around 82% being singletons. Germline CDR1 is SEHNR and CDR2 is FQNEAQ (reference sequence). V was shortened by 2 bases and J by 11 bases, with 15 bases between the two germline ends. The CDR3 contains 13 residues. The clonotype was recovered from a human donor in good health. The chain links TRBV7-9 to TRBJ1-1; D is perhaps TRBD1 (5 bases). The sample taken for sequencing was CD4+ T cells from PBMCs, cultured in vitro. The CDR3 DNA reads as TGTGCCAGCAGCTTACGGTGGGGCGAGCCGGCTTTCTTT. This translates into CASSLRWGEPAFF.